This T cell receptor beta chain appears in the sequencing data of a study of memory CD4+ T cells and cytomegalovirus serostatus. Study at large: This sample comes from healthy Belgian adults, under 10 CMV seropositive, about 23 seronegative.

This clone was seen a single time. No antigen is known for it. V lost 3 bases to trimming and J lost 0 bases, with 18 bases between them. Germline CDR1 reads KGHSH; CDR2 reads LQKENI. The CDR3 has 17 amino acids. General study points: CD4+ memory repertoires contained about 40% of the roughly 150 reported CMV TCRbeta sequences.

How the authors handled the data: After removing out-of-frame reads, over 2 million distinct TCRbeta sequences remained. TCRdb's table, derived via immunoSEQ multiplex PCR, lists solely in-frame clones and lacks some. V and J calls and clone size come straight from that table; D and trimming were deduced from the DNA. The repertoire holds about 25,000 clones, with 70% to 80% as singletons. The sort gate was single viable CD3+CD4+CD8-CD45RO+ cells for memory CD4+ T cells. The sample taken for sequencing was memory CD4+ T cells from blood. The rearrangement uses TRBV18 and TRBJ2-7; D remains unclear. The source of this sequence is an adult in good health and CMV-seronegative. CDR3 nucleotide sequence: TGTGCCAGCTCACCCCCCGAGTCAGGTAGAAGCTCCTACGAGCAGTACTTC. Its translation: CASSPPESGRSSYEQYF.